Shown below are 24 T cell receptor beta chains from a single sample sequenced in a study of CD8 T cells in Susac syndrome (dated by TCRdb to about 2019). Libraries came from the immunoSEQ multiplex PCR assay. RNA was extracted with the RNeasy kit and roughly 0.5 to 1 ug was reverse transcribed using random hexamers. TCRdb reworked the public reads: Q25 trimming with fastp, MiXCR clone assembly, productive beta chains retained. Each entry is one CDR3 protein sequence, shown with its most common DNA and genes. The sample yields tens of thousands of distinct CDR3 sequences; about 96% were counted once. About 0.65% of the sample rests with the top ten. Sequencing input: CD8+ T cells from PBMCs. The receptors shown here come from a human donor with Susac syndrome.

The chain uses TRBV9 and TRBJ2-7, with D perhaps matching TRBD1 or TRBD2 (6 bases each). This CDR3 has 15 amino acids. Germline V CDR1 and CDR2: SGDLS, YYNGEE. V was clipped by 3 bases and J by 5 bases, with 18 bases between them. The CDR3, as DNA: TGTGCCAGCAGCGCCGCGGGACAATTGAACCACGAGCAGTACTTC. Translation gives CASSAAGQLNHEQYF.

The rearrangement links TRBV6-5 to TRBJ1-1; 8 positions agree with TRBD1. Germline V gene data show CDR1 as MNHEY and CDR2 as SVGAGI. V lost 6 bases, J lost 4 bases, and 4 bases stayed unmatched. This CDR3 is 13 amino acids long. CDR3 loop: CASSIQGVTEAFF. CDR3 in DNA: TGTGCCAGCAGCATACAGGGGGTCACTGAAGCTTTCTTT.

This chain uses TRBV20-1 with TRBJ2-3; D is ambiguous. Trimming cost V 0 bases and J 4 bases, with 8 bases left between them. Germline V gene data show CDR1 as DFQATT and CDR2 as SNEGSKA (reference sequence). This CDR3 has 13 amino acids. CDR3 protein: CSARDLSSDTQYF. CDR3 nucleotides: TGCAGTGCTAGAGATCTCTCGTCAGATACGCAGTATTTT.

This sequence joins TRBV9 and TRBJ2-4; tentatively, D is TRBD1 (6 bases). CDR1 is SGDLS, CDR2 YYNGEE, per germline. The CDR3 loop spans 15 amino acids. The ends were cut back, 1 base at V and 0 bases at J, with 8 bases in the middle. In DNA, the CDR3 is TGTGCCAGCAGCGTACAGGGGCTAGCCAAAAACATTCAGTACTTC. It codes for CASSVQGLAKNIQYF.

J is TRBJ1-1 and V is TRBV12-3 or TRBV12-4; D unresolved. The length of the CDR3 is 10 residues. Trimming left V 4 bases short and J 8 bases short, with 5 bases between. CDR3 nucleotides: TGTGCCAGCAGTTCGGGCGAAGCTTTCTTT. Translation gives CASSSGEAFF.

J is TRBJ2-1 and V is TRBV20-1, with TRBD2 identical over 8 bases. From germline, CDR1 is DFQATT and CDR2 SNEGSKA (reference sequence). V trimming: 3 bases; J trimming: 2 bases; junction bases outside the gene matches: 6. There are 15 residues in the CDR3. This CDR3 is CSARPIAGTYNEQFF. Written as DNA, the CDR3 is TGCAGTGCTAGGCCAATAGCGGGAACCTACAATGAGCAGTTCTTC.

The rearrangement joins TRBV5-1 to TRBJ2-5; D is perhaps TRBD1 (5 bases). The V and J ends lost 2 bases and 5 bases respectively, with 10 bases between them. From germline, CDR1 is SGHRS and CDR2 YFSETQ. The CDR3 length is 13 residues. The CDR3 nucleotides read TGCGCCAGCAGCTTAGGGGCCCTCGAGACCCAGTACTTC. It is translated as CASSLGALETQYF.

This clonotype was observed once. V gene TRBV15 combines with J gene TRBJ2-3, with TRBD1 matching 8 bases. The junction had 7 bases not matched to a gene; V was cut back by 4 bases and J by 1 base. The CDR3 is 16 residues long. Germline CDR1 LNHNV, CDR2 YYDKDF (reference sequence). In nucleotides, the CDR3 is TGTGCCACCAGCACGAACCAGGGGGCTGGCACAGATACGCAGTATTTT. This translates into CATSTNQGAGTDTQYF.

The CDR3 spells CASGSSTRLSYEQYF. DNA for the CDR3: TGTGCTAGTGGTTCTTCGACGAGGCTCTCCTACGAGCAGTACTTC. This chain links TRBV12-5 with TRBJ2-7; no clear D gene. Germline V gene lookup returns CDR1 LGHNT and CDR2 FRNRAP. This CDR3 is built from 15 residues. V lost 4 bases and J lost 0, with 13 bases in between.

The gene calls are TRBV6-2 or TRBV6-3 and TRBJ2-1; D remains ambiguous. Looked up from germline, CDR1 is MNHEY and CDR2 is SVGEGT. The CDR3 contains 13 residues. V was trimmed by 2 bases and J by 10 bases, leaving 12 bases between them. The CDR3 sequence is CASSYGSAREQFF. In DNA form, the CDR3 reads TGTGCCAGCAGTTACGGGTCCGCCCGCGAGCAGTTCTTC.

This chain's CDR3 is CASSLAYQRNTEAFF. CDR3 nucleotides: TGTGCCAGCAGCTTGGCCTATCAGAGGAACACTGAAGCTTTCTTT. The V and J genes are TRBV5-6 and TRBJ1-1; D unresolved. Trimming removed 0 bases at V and 1 base at J, with 10 bases between. Germline CDR1 reads SGHDT; CDR2 reads YYEEEE. The CDR3 has 15 amino acids. The variable domain in full, completed from reference TRBV5-6 and TRBJ1-1, reads DAGVTQSPTHLIKTRGQQVTLRCSPKSGHDTVSWYQQALGQGPQFIFQYYEEEERQRGNFPDRFSGHQFPNYSSELNVNALLLGDSALYLCASSLAYQRNTEAFFGQGTRLTVV.

Only one count was recorded for this clonotype. V is TRBV7-2 and J is TRBJ1-4; 10 bases fit TRBD1. The V gene end was trimmed by 5 bases and the J gene end by 13 bases; junction bases not matched to a gene: 4. There are 12 residues in the CDR3. Germline CDR1 reads SGHTA; CDR2 reads FQGNSA. The CDR3 protein is CASSPRTGGLFF. Here the CDR3 DNA reads TGTGCCAGCAGCCCTAGGACAGGGGGACTGTTTTTT.

This clonotype was detected a few times. The V and J genes are TRBV9 and TRBJ1-3; D is unclear. Germline CDR1 is SGDLS and CDR2 is YYNGEE. The CDR3 extends over 12 amino acids. Between the trimmed V and J ends, which lost 2 bases and 4 bases, there was a span of 4 bases. CDR3 in amino acids: CASSVGGNTIYF. The CDR3 DNA reads TGTGCCAGCAGCGTCGGGGGAAACACCATATATTTT.

The chain links TRBV4-2 to TRBJ1-6, with D maybe TRBD1 (5 bases). The V end lost 5 bases, the J end lost 5 bases, and 7 bases lay between the germline ends. This CDR3 comprises 13 residues. Germline V lookup: CDR1 LGHNA, CDR2 YNFKEQ. CDR3 sequence (DNA): TGTGCCAGCAGCTGGGGGGATAATTCACCCCTCCACTTT. Translated: CASSWGDNSPLHF.

The chain combines TRBV19 with TRBJ1-5, with TRBD1 as a possible D gene (5 bases). Looked up from germline, CDR1 is LNHDA and CDR2 is SQIVND (reference sequence). Trimming cost V 3 bases and J 2 bases, with 14 bases left between them. The CDR3 totals 16 residues. The CDR3 protein is CASSIQGLGGNQPQHF. The DNA of the CDR3 is TGTGCCAGTAGTATCCAGGGCCTGGGTGGCAATCAGCCCCAGCATTTT.

The chain recombines TRBV30 with TRBJ1-2, with unresolved D. The CDR3 length is 14 residues. V lost 0 bases and J 6 bases, leaving 14 bases between the germline ends. Germline CDR1 and CDR2: GTSNPN and SVGIG (reference sequence). CDR3 nucleotides: TGTGCCTGGAGTGTAGGTCTGTGGGAAGATGGCTACACCTTC. As protein: CAWSVGLWEDGYTF. The full variable domain, its missing parts supplied by reference TRBV30 and TRBJ1-2, is SQTIHQWPATLVQPVGSPLSLECTVEGTSNPNLYWYRQAAGRGLQLLFYSVGIGQISSEVPQNLSASRPQDRQFILSSKKLLLSDSGFYLCAWSVGLWEDGYTFGSGTRLTVV.

The chain recombines TRBV27 with TRBJ1-5; no reliable D call. CDR3 length: 15 amino acids. Germline lookup yields CDR1 MNHEY and CDR2 SMNVEV (reference sequence). V lost 3 bases and J 5 bases, leaving 14 bases between the germline ends. The CDR3 DNA is TGTGCCAGCAGTTTTCAGCGTCCGGCCTATCAGCCCCAGCATTTT. Residues: CASSFQRPAYQPQHF.

The CDR3 loop reads CASSFPMGDTQYF. CDR3 sequence (DNA): TGTGCCAGCAGCTTTCCGATGGGAGATACGCAGTATTTT. The rearrangement links TRBV7-2 to TRBJ2-3, with D unclear. With 3 bases removed from V and 5 bases from J, the gap between germline ends came to 9 bases. This CDR3 has 13 residues. Germline lookup yields CDR1 SGHTA and CDR2 FQGNSA.

This chain uses TRBV11-2 with TRBJ2-1; D unclear. Germline V gene data show CDR1 as SGHAT and CDR2 as FQNNGV. The CDR3 totals 12 residues. V was shortened by 5 bases and J by 8 bases, with 10 bases between the two germline ends. The CDR3 here is CASSVTADEQFF. The CDR3 DNA follows: TGTGCCAGCAGCGTAACTGCGGATGAGCAGTTCTTC.

V usage is TRBV15 and J usage is TRBJ1-2; D is ambiguous. The CDR3 is 15 amino acids. V shed 5 bases and J shed 7 bases, with 20 bases lying between them. Germline CDR1 reads LNHNV; CDR2 reads YYDKDF (reference sequence). The CDR3 DNA reads as TGTGCCACCAGCGATTCTACCGGTCTGGACGGTGGCTACACCTTC. Amino acids: CATSDSTGLDGGYTF.

The chain links TRBV4-3 to TRBJ2-7, with 9 bases matching TRBD2. CDR3 length: 19 amino acids. Unmatched junction bases numbered 19, after V lost 4 bases and J lost 3 bases. Germline V gene sequence: CDR1 LGHNA, CDR2 YSLEER. The CDR3 loop is CASSPGGGATSGHDYEQYF. CDR3 DNA sequence: TGCGCCAGCAGCCCAGGCGGCGGAGCGACTAGCGGTCACGACTACGAGCAGTACTTC.

The chain couples TRBV28 to TRBJ2-4; D is ambiguous. Germline V gene lookup returns CDR1 MDHEN and CDR2 SYDVKM. The CDR3 is made up of 17 amino acids. Trimming shortened V by 5 bases and J by 6 bases, and 23 bases separated the two germline ends. The CDR3 loop reads CASSPIWTDLGTNIQYF. In DNA, the CDR3 is TGTGCCAGCAGTCCTATATGGACCGACCTTGGTACAAACATTCAGTACTTC. The full variable domain, with the rest looked up from reference TRBV28 and TRBJ2-4, is DVKVTQSSRYLVKRTGEKVFLECVQDMDHENMFWYRQDPGLGLRLIYFSYDVKMKEKGDIPEGYSVSREKKERFSLILESASTNQTSMYLCASSPIWTDLGTNIQYFGAGTRLSVL.

The chain is built from TRBV20-1 and TRBJ2-1; 16 nucleotides align to TRBD2. The CDR3 length is 17 residues. The germline V gene encodes CDR1 DFQATT and CDR2 SNEGSKA (reference sequence). The ends lost 8 bases at V and 3 bases at J; junction bases unmatched: 10. The CDR3 sequence: CSFPGTSGGALYNEQFF. The CDR3 DNA reads TGCAGTTTCCCCGGGACTAGCGGGGGGGCCCTCTACAATGAGCAGTTCTTC.

This chain connects TRBV5-1 to TRBJ1-5; D unresolved. CDR1 and CDR2 (germline): SGHRS, YFSETQ. The CDR3 spans 15 residues. V dropped 2 bases and J dropped 3 bases, with 12 bases sitting between them. CDR3 region: CASSFSGHLNQPQHF. CDR3 coding DNA: TGCGCCAGCAGCTTTAGTGGGCACCTCAATCAGCCCCAGCATTTT.